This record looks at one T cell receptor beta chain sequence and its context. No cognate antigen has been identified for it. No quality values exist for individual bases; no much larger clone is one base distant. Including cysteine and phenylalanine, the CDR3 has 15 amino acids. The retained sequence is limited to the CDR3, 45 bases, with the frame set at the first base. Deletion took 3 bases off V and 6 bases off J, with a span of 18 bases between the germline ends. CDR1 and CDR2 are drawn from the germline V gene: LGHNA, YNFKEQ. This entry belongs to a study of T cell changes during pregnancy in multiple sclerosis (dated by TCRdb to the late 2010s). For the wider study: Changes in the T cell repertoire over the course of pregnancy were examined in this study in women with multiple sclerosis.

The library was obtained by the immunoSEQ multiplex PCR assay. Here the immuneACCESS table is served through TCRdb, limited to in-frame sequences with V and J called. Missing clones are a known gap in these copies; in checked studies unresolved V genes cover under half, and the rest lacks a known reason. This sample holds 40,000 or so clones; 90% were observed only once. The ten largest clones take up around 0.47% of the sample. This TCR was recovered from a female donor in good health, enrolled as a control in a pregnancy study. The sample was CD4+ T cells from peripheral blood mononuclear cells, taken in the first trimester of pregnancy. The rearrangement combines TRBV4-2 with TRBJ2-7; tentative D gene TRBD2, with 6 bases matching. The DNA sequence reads TGTGCCAGCAGCCATTCACTAGCAGGAGGGTCCGAGCAGTACTTC. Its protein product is CASSHSLAGGSEQYF.